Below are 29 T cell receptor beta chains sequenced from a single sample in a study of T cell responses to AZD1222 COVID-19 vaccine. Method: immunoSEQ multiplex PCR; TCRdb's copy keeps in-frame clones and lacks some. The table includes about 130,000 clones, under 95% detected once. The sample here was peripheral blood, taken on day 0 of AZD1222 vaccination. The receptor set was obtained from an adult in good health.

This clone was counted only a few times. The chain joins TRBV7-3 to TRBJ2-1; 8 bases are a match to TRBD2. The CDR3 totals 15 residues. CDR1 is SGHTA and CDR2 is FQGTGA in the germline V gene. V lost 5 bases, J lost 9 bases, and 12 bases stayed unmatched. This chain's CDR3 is CASSPPGTSLSEQFF. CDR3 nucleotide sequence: TGTGCCAGCAGCCCACCCGGGACTAGTCTATCTGAGCAGTTCTTC. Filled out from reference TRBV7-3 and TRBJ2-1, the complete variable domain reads GAGVSQTPSNKVTEKGKYVELRCDPISGHTALYWYRQSLGQGPEFLIYFQGTGAADDSGLPNDRFFAVRPEGSVSTLKIQRTERGDSAVYLCASSPPGTSLSEQFFGPGTRLTVL.

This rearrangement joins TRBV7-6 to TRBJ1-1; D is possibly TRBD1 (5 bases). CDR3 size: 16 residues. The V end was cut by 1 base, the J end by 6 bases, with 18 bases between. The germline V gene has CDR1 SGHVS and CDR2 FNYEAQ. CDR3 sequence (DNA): TGTGCCAGCAGCTTAGTGGGGGGTATGATAAGATCTGAAGCTTTCTTT. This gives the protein CASSLVGGMIRSEAFF.

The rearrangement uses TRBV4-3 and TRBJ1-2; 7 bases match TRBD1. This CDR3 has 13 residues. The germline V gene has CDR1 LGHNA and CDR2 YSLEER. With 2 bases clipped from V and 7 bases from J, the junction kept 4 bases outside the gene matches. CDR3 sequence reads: CASSQLRGLGYTF. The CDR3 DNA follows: TGCGCCAGCAGCCAACTAAGGGGGCTTGGCTACACCTTC.

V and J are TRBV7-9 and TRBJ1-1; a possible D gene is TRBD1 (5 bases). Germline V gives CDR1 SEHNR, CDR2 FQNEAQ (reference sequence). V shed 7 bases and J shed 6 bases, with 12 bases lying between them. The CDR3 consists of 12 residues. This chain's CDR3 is CASTRSGSEAFF. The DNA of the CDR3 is TGTGCCAGCACCCGCTCAGGGTCTGAAGCTTTCTTT.

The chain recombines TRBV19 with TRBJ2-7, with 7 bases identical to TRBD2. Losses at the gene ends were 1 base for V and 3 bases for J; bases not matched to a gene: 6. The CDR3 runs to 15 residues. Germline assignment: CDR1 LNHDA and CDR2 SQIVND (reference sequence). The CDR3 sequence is CASSIGPSGLYEQYF. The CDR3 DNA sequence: TGTGCCAGTAGTATAGGTCCTAGCGGCCTCTACGAGCAGTACTTC.

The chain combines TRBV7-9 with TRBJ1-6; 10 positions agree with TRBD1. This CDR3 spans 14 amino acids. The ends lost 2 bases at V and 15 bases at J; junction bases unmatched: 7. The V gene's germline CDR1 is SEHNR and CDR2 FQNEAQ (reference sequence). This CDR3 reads CASSLWDRGPHLHF. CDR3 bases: TGTGCCAGCAGCTTATGGGACAGGGGTCCTCACCTCCACTTT.

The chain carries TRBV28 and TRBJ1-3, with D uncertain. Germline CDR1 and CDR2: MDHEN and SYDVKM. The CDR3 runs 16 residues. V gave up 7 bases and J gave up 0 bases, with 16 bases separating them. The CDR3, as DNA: TGTGCCAGCAAGGCTCCAGGCTTAAGCTCTGGAAACACCATATATTTT. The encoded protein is CASKAPGLSSGNTIYF.

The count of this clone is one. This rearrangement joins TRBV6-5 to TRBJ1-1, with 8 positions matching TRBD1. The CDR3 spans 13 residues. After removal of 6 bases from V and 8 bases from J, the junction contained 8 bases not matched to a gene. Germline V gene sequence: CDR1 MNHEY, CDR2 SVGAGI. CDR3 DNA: TGTGCCAGCAGGGGAAATTGGGACAGGGAAGCTTTCTTT. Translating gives CASRGNWDREAFF.

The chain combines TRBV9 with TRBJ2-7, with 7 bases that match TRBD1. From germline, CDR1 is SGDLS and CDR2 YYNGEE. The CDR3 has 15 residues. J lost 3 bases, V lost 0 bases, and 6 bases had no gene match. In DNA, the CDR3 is TGTGCCAGCAGCGTAGCTGAACAGGGGCGCTACGAGCAGTACTTC. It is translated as CASSVAEQGRYEQYF.

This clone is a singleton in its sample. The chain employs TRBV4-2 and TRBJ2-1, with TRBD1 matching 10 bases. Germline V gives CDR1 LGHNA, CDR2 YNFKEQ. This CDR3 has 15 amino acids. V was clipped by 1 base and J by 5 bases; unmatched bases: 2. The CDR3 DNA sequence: TGTGCCAGCAGCCAAGTGGACAGGGGGAACAATGAGCAGTTCTTC. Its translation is CASSQVDRGNNEQFF.

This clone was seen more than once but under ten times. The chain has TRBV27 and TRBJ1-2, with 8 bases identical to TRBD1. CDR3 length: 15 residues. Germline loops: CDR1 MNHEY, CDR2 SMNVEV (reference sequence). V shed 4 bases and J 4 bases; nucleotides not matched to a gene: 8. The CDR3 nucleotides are TGTGCCAGCAGTTCGCCACGACAGGGGAGCTATGGCTACACCTTC. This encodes CASSSPRQGSYGYTF.

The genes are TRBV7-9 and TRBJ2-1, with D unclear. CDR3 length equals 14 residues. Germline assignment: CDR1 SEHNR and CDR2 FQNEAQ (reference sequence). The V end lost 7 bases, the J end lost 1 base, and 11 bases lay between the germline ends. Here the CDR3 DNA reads TGTGCCAGCACCCCAGAAGTTTCCTACAATGAGCAGTTCTTC. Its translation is CASTPEVSYNEQFF.

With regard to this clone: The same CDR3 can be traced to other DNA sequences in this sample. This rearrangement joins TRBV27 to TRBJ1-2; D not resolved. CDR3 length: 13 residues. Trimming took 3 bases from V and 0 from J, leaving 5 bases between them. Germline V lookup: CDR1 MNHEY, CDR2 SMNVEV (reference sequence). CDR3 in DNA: TGTGCCAGCAGTTTTAGTGCTAACTATGGCTACACCTTC. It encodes CASSFSANYGYTF.

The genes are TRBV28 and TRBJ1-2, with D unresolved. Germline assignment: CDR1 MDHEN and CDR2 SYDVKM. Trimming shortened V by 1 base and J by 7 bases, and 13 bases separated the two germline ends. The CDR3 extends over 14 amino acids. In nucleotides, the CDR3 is TGTGCCAGCAGTTTATCCCTGGGGTTCGCTGGCTACACCTTC. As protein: CASSLSLGFAGYTF.

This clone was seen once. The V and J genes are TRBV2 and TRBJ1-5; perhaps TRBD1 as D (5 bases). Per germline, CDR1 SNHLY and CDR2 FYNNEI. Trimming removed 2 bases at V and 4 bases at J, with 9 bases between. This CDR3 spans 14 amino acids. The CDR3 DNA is TGTGCCAGCAGTGAATCATGGGGGAATCAGCCCCAGCATTTT. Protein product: CASSESWGNQPQHF.

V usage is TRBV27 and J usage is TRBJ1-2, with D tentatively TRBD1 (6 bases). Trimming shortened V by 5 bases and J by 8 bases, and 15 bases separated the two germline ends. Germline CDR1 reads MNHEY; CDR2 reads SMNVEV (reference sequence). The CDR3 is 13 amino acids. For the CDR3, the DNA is TGTGCCAGCAGTCTCTTTGGACAGTCCGGCTACACCTTC. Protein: CASSLFGQSGYTF.

The CDR3 loop is CAMTGDGYTF. The CDR3, as DNA: TGTGCCATGACAGGGGATGGCTACACCTTC. V usage is TRBV24-1 and J usage is TRBJ1-2, with 8 positions matching TRBD1. The V and J ends lost 11 bases and 6 bases, in that order; junction bases with no gene match: 1. The germline V gene encodes CDR1 KGHDR and CDR2 SFDVKD. This CDR3 has 10 amino acids.

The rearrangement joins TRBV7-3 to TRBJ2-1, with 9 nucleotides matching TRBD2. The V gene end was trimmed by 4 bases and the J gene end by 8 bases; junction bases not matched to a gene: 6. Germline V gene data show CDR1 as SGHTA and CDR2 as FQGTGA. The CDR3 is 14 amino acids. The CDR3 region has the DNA TGTGCCAGCAGCTCCGGGACTAGCTTCGATGAGCAGTTCTTC. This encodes CASSSGTSFDEQFF.

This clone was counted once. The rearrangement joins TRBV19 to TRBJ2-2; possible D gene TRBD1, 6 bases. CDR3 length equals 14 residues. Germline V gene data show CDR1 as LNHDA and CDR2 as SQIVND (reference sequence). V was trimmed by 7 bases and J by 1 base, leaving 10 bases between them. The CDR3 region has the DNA TGTGCCAGTAAGGCAGGGGTGAACACCGGGGAGCTGTTTTTT. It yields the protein CASKAGVNTGELFF.

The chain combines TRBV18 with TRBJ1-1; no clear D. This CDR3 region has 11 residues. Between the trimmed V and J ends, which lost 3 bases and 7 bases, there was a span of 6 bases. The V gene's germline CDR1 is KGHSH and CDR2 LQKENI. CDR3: CASSPGDEAFF. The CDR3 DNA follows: TGTGCCAGCTCACCTGGGGATGAAGCTTTCTTT.

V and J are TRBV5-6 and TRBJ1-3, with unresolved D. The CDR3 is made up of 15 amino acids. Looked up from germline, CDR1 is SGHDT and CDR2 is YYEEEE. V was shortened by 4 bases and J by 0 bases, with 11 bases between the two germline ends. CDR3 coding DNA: TGTGCCAGCAGCCCGTCGGCAGGCTCTGGAAACACCATATATTTT. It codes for CASSPSAGSGNTIYF.

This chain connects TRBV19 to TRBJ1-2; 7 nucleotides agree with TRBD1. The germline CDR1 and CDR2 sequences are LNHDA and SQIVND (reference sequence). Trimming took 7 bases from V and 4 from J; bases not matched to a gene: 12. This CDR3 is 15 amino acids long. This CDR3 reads CASKRDSFLSYGYTF. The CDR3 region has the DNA TGTGCCAGTAAAAGGGACAGTTTTTTATCCTATGGCTACACCTTC.

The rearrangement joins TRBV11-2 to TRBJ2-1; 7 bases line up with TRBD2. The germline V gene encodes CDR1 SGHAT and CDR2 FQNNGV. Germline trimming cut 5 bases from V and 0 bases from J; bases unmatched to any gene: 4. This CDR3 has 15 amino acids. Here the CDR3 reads CASSRDYSSYNEQFF. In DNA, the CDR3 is TGTGCCAGCAGCCGGGACTATAGCTCCTACAATGAGCAGTTCTTC.

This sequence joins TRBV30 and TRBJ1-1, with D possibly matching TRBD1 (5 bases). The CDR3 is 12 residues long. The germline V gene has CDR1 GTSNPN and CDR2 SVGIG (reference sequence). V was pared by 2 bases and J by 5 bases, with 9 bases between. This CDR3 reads CAWSSGGTEAFF. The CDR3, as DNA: TGTGCCTGGAGTAGTGGGGGAACTGAAGCTTTCTTT.

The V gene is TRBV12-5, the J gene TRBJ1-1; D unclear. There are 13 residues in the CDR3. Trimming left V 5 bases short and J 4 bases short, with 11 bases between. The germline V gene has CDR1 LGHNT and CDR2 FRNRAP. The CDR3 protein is CASGSLRGTEAFF. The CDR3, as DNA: TGTGCTAGTGGTAGCCTTCGGGGCACTGAAGCTTTCTTT.

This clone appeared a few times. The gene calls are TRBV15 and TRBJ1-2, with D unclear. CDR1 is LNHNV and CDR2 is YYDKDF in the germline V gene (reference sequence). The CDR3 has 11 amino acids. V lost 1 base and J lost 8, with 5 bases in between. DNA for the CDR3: TGTGCCACCAGCAGAGGTTTCGGCTACACCTTC. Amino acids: CATSRGFGYTF.

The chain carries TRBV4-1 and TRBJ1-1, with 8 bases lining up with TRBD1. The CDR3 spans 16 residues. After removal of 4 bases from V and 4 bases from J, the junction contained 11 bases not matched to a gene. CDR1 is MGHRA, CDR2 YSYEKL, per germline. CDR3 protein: CASSRFTTGEGTEAFF. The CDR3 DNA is TGCGCCAGCAGCCGATTTACGACAGGGGAAGGCACTGAAGCTTTCTTT.

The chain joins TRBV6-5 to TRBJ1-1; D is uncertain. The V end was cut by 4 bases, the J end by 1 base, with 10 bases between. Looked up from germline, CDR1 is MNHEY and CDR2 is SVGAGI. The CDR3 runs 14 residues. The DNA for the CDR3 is TGTGCCAGCAGTTTACGGACGGGGAACACTGAAGCTTTCTTT. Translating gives CASSLRTGNTEAFF.

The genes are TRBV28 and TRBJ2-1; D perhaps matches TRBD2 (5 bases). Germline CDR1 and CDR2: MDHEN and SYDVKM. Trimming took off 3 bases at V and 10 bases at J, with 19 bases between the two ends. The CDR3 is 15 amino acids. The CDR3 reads CASSFSDWGVKEQFF. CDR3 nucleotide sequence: TGTGCCAGCAGTTTTTCGGACTGGGGAGTGAAGGAGCAGTTCTTC.